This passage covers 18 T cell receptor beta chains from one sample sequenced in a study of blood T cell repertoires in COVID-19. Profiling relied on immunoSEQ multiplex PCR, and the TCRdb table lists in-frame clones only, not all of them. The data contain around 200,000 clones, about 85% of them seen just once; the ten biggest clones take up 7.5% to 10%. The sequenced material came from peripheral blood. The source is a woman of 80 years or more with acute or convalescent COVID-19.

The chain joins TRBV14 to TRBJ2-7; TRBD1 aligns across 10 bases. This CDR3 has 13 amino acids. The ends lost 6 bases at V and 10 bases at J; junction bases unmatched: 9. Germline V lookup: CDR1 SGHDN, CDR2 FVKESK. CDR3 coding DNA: TGTGCCAGCAGAGGACAGGGGGAGCGAGGCCAGTACTTC. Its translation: CASRGQGERGQYF.

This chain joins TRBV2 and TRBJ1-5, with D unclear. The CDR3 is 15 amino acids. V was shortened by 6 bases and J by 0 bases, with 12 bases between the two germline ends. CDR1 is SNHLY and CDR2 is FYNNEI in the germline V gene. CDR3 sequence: CASSPLVNSNQPQHF. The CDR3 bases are TGTGCCAGCAGCCCTCTCGTAAATAGCAATCAGCCCCAGCATTTT.

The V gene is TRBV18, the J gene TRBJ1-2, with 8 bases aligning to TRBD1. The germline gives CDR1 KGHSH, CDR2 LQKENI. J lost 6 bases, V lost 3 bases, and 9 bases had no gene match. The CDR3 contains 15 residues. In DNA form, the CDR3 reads TGTGCCAGCTCACCTCCCTCGACAGGGGTTGATGGCTACACCTTC. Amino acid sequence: CASSPPSTGVDGYTF.

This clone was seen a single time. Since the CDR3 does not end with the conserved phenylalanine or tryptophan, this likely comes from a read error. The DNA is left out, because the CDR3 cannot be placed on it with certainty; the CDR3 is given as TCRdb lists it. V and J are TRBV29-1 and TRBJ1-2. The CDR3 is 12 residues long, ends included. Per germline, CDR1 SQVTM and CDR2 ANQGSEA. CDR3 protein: CSVVSGGRPMDV.

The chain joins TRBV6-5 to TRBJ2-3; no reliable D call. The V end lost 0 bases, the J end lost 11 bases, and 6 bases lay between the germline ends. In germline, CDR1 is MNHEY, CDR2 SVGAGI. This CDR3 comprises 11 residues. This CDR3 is CASSYSAKQYF. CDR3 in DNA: TGTGCCAGCAGTTACTCGGCCAAGCAGTATTTT.

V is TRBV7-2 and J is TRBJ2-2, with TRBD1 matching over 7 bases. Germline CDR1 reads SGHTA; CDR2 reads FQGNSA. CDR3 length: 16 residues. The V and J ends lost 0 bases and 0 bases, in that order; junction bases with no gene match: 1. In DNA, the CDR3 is TGTGCCAGCAGCTTAGCAGGGGGCGCGAACACCGGGGAGCTGTTTTTT. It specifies CASSLAGGANTGELFF.

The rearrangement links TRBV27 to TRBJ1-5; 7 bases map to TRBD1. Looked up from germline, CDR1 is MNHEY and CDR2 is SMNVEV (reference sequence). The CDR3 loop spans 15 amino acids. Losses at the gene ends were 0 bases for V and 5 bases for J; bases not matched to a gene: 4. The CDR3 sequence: CASSLSRGNYQPQHF. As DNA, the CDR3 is TGTGCCAGCAGTTTATCCAGGGGGAACTATCAGCCCCAGCATTTT.

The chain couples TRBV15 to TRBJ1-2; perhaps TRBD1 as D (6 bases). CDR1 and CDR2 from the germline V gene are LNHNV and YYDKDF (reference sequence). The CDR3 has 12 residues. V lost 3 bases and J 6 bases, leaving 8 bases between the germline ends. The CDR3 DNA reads TGTGCCACCAGCAGTCACAGGGATGGCTACACCTTC. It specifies CATSSHRDGYTF.

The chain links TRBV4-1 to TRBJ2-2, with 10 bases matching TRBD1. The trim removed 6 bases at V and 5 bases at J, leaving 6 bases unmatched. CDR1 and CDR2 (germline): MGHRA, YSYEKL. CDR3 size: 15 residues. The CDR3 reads CASRAGTGETGELFF. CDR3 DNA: TGCGCCAGCAGGGCCGGGACAGGGGAAACCGGGGAGCTGTTTTTT.

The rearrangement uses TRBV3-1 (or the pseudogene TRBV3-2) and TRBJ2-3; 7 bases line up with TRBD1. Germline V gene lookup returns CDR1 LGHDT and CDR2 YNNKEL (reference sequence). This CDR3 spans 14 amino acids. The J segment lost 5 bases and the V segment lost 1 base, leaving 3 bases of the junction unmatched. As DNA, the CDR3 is TGTGCCAGCAGCCAAGTGGCAGGGGGAGATACGCAGTATTTT. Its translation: CASSQVAGGDTQYF.

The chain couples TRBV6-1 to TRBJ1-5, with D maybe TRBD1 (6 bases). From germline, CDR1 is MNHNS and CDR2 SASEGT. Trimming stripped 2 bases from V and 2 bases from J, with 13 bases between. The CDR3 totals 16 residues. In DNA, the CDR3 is TGTGCCAGCAGTGAAACTCCGCCAGGGGGCAATCAGCCCCAGCATTTT. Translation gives CASSETPPGGNQPQHF.

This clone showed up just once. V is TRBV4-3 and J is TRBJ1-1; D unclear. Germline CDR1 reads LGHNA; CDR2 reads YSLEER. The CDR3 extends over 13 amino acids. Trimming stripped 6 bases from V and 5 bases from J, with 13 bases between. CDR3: CASRSQLMTEAFF. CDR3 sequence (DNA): TGCGCCAGCAGATCACAGCTTATGACTGAAGCTTTCTTT.

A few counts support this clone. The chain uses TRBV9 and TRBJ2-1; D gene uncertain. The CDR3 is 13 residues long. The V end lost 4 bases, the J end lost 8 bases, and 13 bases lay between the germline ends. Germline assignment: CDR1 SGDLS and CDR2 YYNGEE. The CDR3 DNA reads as TGTGCCAGCAGCACCCCATACCAGTATGAGCAGTTCTTC. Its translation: CASSTPYQYEQFF.

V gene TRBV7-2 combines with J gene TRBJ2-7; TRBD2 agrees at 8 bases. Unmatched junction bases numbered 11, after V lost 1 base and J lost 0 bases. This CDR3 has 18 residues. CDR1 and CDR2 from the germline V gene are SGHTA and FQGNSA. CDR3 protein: CASSLVASGWGDSYEQYF. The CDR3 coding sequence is TGTGCCAGCAGCTTAGTTGCTAGCGGGTGGGGGGACTCCTACGAGCAGTACTTC.

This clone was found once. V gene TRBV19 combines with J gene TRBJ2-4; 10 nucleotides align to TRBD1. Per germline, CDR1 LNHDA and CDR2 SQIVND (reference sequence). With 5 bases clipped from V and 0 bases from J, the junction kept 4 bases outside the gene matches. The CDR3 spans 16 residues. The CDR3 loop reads CASSGTGVLAKNIQYF. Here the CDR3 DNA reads TGTGCCAGTAGTGGGACAGGGGTACTAGCCAAAAACATTCAGTACTTC.

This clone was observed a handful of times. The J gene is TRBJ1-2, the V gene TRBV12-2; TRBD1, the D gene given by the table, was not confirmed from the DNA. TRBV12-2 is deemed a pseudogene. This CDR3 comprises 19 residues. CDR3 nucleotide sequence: TGTGCAAGTCGCTTAGCGAAGGGGGACAGGGTAGAAGGTTATGGTGGCTACACCTTC. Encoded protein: CASRLAKGDRVEGYGGYTF.

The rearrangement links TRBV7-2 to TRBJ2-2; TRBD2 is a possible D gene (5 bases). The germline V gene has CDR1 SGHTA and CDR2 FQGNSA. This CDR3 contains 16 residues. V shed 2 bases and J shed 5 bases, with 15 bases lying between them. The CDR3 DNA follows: TGTGCCAGCAGCTTACGGCAGGACTTGAGAACCGGGGAGCTGTTTTTT. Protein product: CASSLRQDLRTGELFF.

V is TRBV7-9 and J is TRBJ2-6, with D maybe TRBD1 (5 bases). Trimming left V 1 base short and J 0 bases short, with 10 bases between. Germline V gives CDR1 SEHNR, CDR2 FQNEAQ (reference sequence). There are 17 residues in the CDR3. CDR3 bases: TGTGCCAGCAGCTTAGGATGGCAGGGCTCTGGGGCCAACGTCCTGACTTTC. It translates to CASSLGWQGSGANVLTF.